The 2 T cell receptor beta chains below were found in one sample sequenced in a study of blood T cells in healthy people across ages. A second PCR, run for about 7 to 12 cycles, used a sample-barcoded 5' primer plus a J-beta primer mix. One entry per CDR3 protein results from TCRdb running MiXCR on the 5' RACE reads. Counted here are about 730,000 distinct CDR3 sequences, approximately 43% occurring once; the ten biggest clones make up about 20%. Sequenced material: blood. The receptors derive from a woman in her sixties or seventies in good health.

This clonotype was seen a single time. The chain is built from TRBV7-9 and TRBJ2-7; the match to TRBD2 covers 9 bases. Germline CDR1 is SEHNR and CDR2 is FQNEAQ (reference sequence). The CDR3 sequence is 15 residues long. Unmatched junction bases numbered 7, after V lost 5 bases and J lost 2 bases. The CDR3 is CASSETSGLTYEQYF. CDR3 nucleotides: TGTGCCAGCAGCGAGACTAGCGGACTTACCTACGAGCAGTACTTC. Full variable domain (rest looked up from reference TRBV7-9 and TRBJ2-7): DTGVSQNPRHKITKRGQNVTFRCDPISEHNRLYWYRQTLGQGPEFLTYFQNEAQLEKSRLLSDRFSAERPKGSFSTLEIQRTEQGDSAMYLCASSETSGLTYEQYFGPGTRLTVT.

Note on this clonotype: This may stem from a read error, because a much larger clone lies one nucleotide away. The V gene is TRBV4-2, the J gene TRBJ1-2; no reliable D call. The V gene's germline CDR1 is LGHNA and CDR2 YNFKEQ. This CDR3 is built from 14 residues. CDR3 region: CASSQGTGSYGCTF. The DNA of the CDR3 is TGTGCCAGCAGCCAAGGGACGGGCAGTTATGGCTGCACCTTC.